This TCR beta chain was identified during a study of shared clonotypes between healthy human individuals. On the study more broadly: The donor pool was made up of a couple of women and three men aged 18 to 49. Three plates were used per donor for CD4 naive, three for CD4 memory, two for CD8 naive and one for CD8 memory. Findings and limits, study-wide: Memory subsets generally showed smaller estimated richness than naive subsets did.

Between the trimmed V and J ends, which lost 8 bases and 0 bases, there was a span of 11 bases. Germline CDR1 MDHEN, CDR2 SYDVKM. The CDR3 sequence is 14 residues long. Clones were sequenced by immunoSEQ multiplex PCR, and TCRdb holds only the in-frame ones, with some missing. The profile shows 600,000 to 750,000 clones, around 72% of them singletons. In its sample, this clone was seen a few times. Its antigen is not known. The chain joins TRBV28 to TRBJ2-4; D remains ambiguous. The sequence was obtained from a woman aged 30 to 39 in good health. The sequenced sample consisted of memory CD4+ T cells sorted from blood. Subset indicated: CD45RA-negative fraction. The CDR3, as DNA: TGTGCCAGCGGAGAATGGACAGCCAAAAACATTCAGTACTTC. Encoded protein: CASGEWTAKNIQYF.